These 10 T cell receptor beta chains came from one sample sequenced in a study of cytomegalovirus exposure and HLA in healthy donors. The PCR contained 60 Vbeta and 13 Jbeta primers. Repertoires were generated with immunoSEQ multiplex PCR, while TCRdb's copy carries only in-frame clones and drops some. The data contain about 110,000 clones, about 73% of them singletons. Sequenced material: PBMCs. These receptors were collected from a woman in her twenties or thirties in good health and CMV-seronegative.

The J gene is TRBJ2-7, the V gene TRBV6-1; 9 bases align to TRBD1. This CDR3 is 13 amino acids long. CDR1 and CDR2 (germline): MNHNS, SASEGT. The V gene end was trimmed by 7 bases and the J gene end by 3 bases; junction bases not matched to a gene: 4. Here the CDR3 reads CASIRQGVYEQYF. The CDR3 DNA follows: TGTGCCAGCATTCGACAGGGGGTCTACGAGCAGTACTTC.

This clone was found a few times. The rearrangement joins TRBV5-4 to TRBJ2-3; D is unclear. The CDR3 covers 14 residues. Trimming stripped 0 bases from V and 4 bases from J, with 9 bases between. CDR1 and CDR2 from the germline V gene are SGHNT and YYREEE (reference sequence). This CDR3 is CASSLVALPDTQYF. CDR3 nucleotide sequence: TGTGCCAGCAGCTTGGTGGCCCTGCCAGATACGCAGTATTTT.

The gene calls are TRBV7-9 and TRBJ1-1, with D possibly TRBD1 on 5 matching bases. The CDR3 consists of 12 residues. Germline V gene data show CDR1 as SEHNR and CDR2 as FQNEAQ (reference sequence). Trimming shortened V by 1 base and J by 7 bases, and 7 bases separated the two germline ends. The CDR3 protein is CASSLVRDEAFF. The CDR3 nucleotides read TGTGCCAGCAGCTTAGTCAGGGATGAAGCTTTCTTT.

The chain recombines TRBV7-2 with TRBJ2-7; TRBD1 aligns across 8 bases. V lost 5 bases and J lost 0; bases outside the gene matches: 12. CDR1 is SGHTA and CDR2 is FQGNSA in the germline V gene. The length of the CDR3 is 17 residues. CDR3 DNA: TGTGCCAGCAGCCCAAGGGGACAGGTAGCTAGCTCCTACGAGCAGTACTTC. Its protein product is CASSPRGQVASSYEQYF.

The chain couples TRBV7-8 to TRBJ1-3; D gene ambiguous. Per the germline V gene, CDR1 is SGHVS and CDR2 is FQNEAQ. The CDR3 consists of 14 residues. The germline V and J ends were trimmed by 1 base and 4 bases, with 8 bases remaining between them. The CDR3 sequence is CASSLGPQGNTIYF. As DNA, the CDR3 is TGTGCCAGCAGCTTAGGTCCCCAGGGAAACACCATATATTTT.

CDR3 sequence (DNA): TGTGCCAGCAGCTTGGAGGCTAGCCGCTCCTACAATGAGCAGTTCTTC. Encoded protein: CASSLEASRSYNEQFF. The chain links TRBV5-4 to TRBJ2-1, with D maybe TRBD2 (5 bases). The CDR3 sequence is 16 residues long. With 0 bases removed from V and 0 bases from J, the gap between germline ends came to 10 bases. CDR1 SGHNT and CDR2 YYREEE come from the germline V gene (reference sequence).

This chain connects TRBV6-6 to TRBJ1-5; D is undetermined. Germline V gene data show CDR1 as MNHNY and CDR2 as SVGAGI (reference sequence). This CDR3 spans 12 amino acids. V lost 7 bases and J 8 bases, leaving 12 bases between the germline ends. In DNA form, the CDR3 reads TGTGCCAGCAAGTCAAGATCAGAGCCCCAGCATTTT. This codes for CASKSRSEPQHF.

The genes are TRBV29-1 and TRBJ2-3; 11 bases align to TRBD2. Per the germline V gene, CDR1 is SQVTM and CDR2 is ANQGSEA. The CDR3 spans 15 residues. The V and J ends lost 5 bases and 2 bases, in that order; junction bases with no gene match: 6. CDR3 in DNA: TGCAGCGTTCAAATACTAGCGGGGGCCACAGATACGCAGTATTTT. It encodes CSVQILAGATDTQYF.

This chain connects TRBV29-1 to TRBJ2-3, with 10 bases matching TRBD1. The length of the CDR3 is 17 residues. V lost 4 bases, J lost 2 bases, and 12 bases stayed unmatched. Looked up from germline, CDR1 is SQVTM and CDR2 is ANQGSEA. DNA for the CDR3: TGCAGCGTTGTATACAGGTTGGGGACAGGGGTCACAGATACGCAGTATTTT. Protein product: CSVVYRLGTGVTDTQYF.

This chain uses TRBV6-1 with TRBJ1-6; TRBD1 aligns across 7 bases. The CDR3 covers 17 residues. Germline loops: CDR1 MNHNS, CDR2 SASEGT. V was clipped by 0 bases and J by 5 bases; unmatched bases: 7. CDR3 nucleotides: TGTGCCAGCAGTGAAGCGCTTCTAGGACAGGATAATTCACCCCTCCACTTT. Protein product: CASSEALLGQDNSPLHF.